This TCR beta chain originates from a study of OX40 agonist ivuxolimab in advanced cancers. Whole-study context: Cohort: about 80% men, mean age about 60, aged roughly 20 to 79.

Produced via immunoSEQ multiplex PCR; TCRdb's table is partial and in-frame only. The repertoire holds roughly 93,000 clones, less than 85% seen once, with roughly 5% in the top ten. Germline assignment: CDR1 SGHTA and CDR2 FQGNSA. Deletions cut 4 bases from V and 5 bases from J, with 18 bases between. The CDR3 covers 15 residues. The receptor's source is an adult with an advanced solid tumor such as melanoma, head and neck, liver or kidney cancer. This chain uses TRBV7-2 with TRBJ2-7, with TRBD1 as a possible D gene (6 bases). The sequencing here drew on CD4+ or CD8+ T cells sorted from blood, taken in a trial of the OX40 agonist ivuxolimab. The chain's CDR3 is CASSSWTDECHEQYF. The CDR3 nucleotides are TGTGCCAGCAGCTCCTGGACAGACGAATGCCACGAGCAGTACTTC. The whole variable domain, filled in from reference TRBV7-2 and TRBJ2-7, reads GAGVSQSPSNKVTEKGKDVELRCDPISGHTALYWYRQSLGQGLEFLIYFQGNSAPDKSGLPSDRFSAERTGGSVSTLTIQRTQQEDSAVYLCASSSWTDECHEQYFGPGTRLTVT.